The 23 T cell receptor beta chains below come from one sample, sequenced in a study of cytomegalovirus exposure and HLA in healthy donors. TCRdb keeps only in-frame clones here, not all; method: immunoSEQ multiplex PCR. The sample lists 90,000 to 150,000 clones, under 90% occurring once. Sequenced material: PBMCs. All receptors come from a woman in her 30s in good health and CMV-seronegative.

This clone was detected only a few times. This chain connects TRBV7-3 to TRBJ1-5; possible D gene TRBD1, 5 bases. V was pared by 1 base and J by 4 bases, with 17 bases between. The germline CDR1 and CDR2 sequences are SGHTA and FQGTGA. The CDR3 is made up of 17 amino acids. The CDR3, as DNA: TGTGCCAGCAGCTTAAGCTTTCGTAGAAAGGGGAATCAGCCCCAGCATTTT. It is translated as CASSLSFRRKGNQPQHF.

This clone showed up just a few times. CDR3 amino acids: CASIATGMNTEAFF. The DNA of the CDR3 is TGTGCCAGTATCGCGACAGGCATGAACACTGAAGCTTTCTTT. This chain uses TRBV19 with TRBJ1-1; maybe TRBD1 (6 bases). The CDR3 length is 14 residues. With 7 bases removed from V and 0 bases from J, the gap between germline ends came to 12 bases. CDR1 LNHDA and CDR2 SQIVND come from the germline V gene (reference sequence).

CDR3 residues: CASSLPYQGASKNIQYF. The CDR3 DNA follows: TGTGCCAGCAGCTTACCCTACCAGGGGGCCTCCAAAAACATTCAGTACTTC. The V call is TRBV11-2, the J call TRBJ2-4; TRBD1 aligns across 8 bases. There are 17 residues in the CDR3. The J segment lost 2 bases and the V segment lost 2 bases, leaving 8 bases of the junction unmatched. Germline values: CDR1 SGHAT, CDR2 FQNNGV.

The V gene is TRBV29-1, the J gene TRBJ2-3, with TRBD2 matching 8 bases. Germline V gives CDR1 SQVTM, CDR2 ANQGSEA. This CDR3 spans 13 amino acids. The junction had 7 bases not matched to a gene; V was cut back by 8 bases and J by 3 bases. The CDR3 bases are TGCAGCCCAAGACTAGCGAAGACAGATACGCAGTATTTT. Translating it yields CSPRLAKTDTQYF.

V is TRBV27 and J is TRBJ2-2, with D unresolved. Trimming pared 6 bases from V and 4 bases from J, leaving 9 bases between. The CDR3 totals 13 residues. From germline, CDR1 is MNHEY and CDR2 SMNVEV (reference sequence). The CDR3 protein is CASRRSGTGELFF. The CDR3, as DNA: TGTGCCAGCAGGCGTAGTGGCACCGGGGAGCTGTTTTTT.

The chain recombines TRBV5-6 with TRBJ2-3; TRBD2 matches at 10 bases. This CDR3 contains 16 residues. V lost 1 base to trimming and J lost 7 bases; unmatched junction nucleotides: 9. CDR1 is SGHDT, CDR2 YYEEEE, per germline. The CDR3 sequence: CASSLLAGANLNTQYF. As DNA, the CDR3 is TGTGCCAGCAGCTTGCTAGCGGGGGCGAACCTCAATACGCAGTATTTT.

This chain uses TRBV7-2 with TRBJ2-2; 9 bases fit TRBD1. The CDR3 totals 15 residues. The V segment lost 6 bases and the J segment 1 base; nucleotides outside the gene matches: 3. Germline values: CDR1 SGHTA, CDR2 FQGNSA. CDR3 amino acids: CASRPGQGNTGELFF. The DNA of the CDR3 is TGTGCCAGCAGACCGGGACAGGGGAACACCGGGGAGCTGTTTTTT. Looking up the rest from reference TRBV7-2 and TRBJ2-2 gives the full variable domain: GAGVSQSPSNKVTEKGKDVELRCDPISGHTALYWYRQSLGQGLEFLIYFQGNSAPDKSGLPSDRFSAERTGGSVSTLTIQRTQQEDSAVYLCASRPGQGNTGELFFGEGSRLTVL.

V and J are TRBV5-4 and TRBJ2-5; 9 positions agree with TRBD1. The germline V gene encodes CDR1 SGHNT and CDR2 YYREEE (reference sequence). The ends lost 0 bases at V and 3 bases at J; junction bases unmatched: 6. CDR3 length: 16 amino acids. CDR3 in amino acids: CASSLETGGYEETQYF. The CDR3 DNA reads TGTGCCAGCAGCTTGGAGACAGGGGGTTATGAAGAGACCCAGTACTTC.

V gene TRBV18 combines with J gene TRBJ1-4, with D uncertain. Trimming stripped 3 bases from V and 7 bases from J, with 6 bases between. Germline V gene lookup returns CDR1 KGHSH and CDR2 LQKENI. This CDR3 region has 12 residues. The CDR3 DNA is TGTGCCAGCTCACCTCTCGGTGAAAAACTGTTTTTT. Protein sequence: CASSPLGEKLFF. Complete variable domain (other parts from reference TRBV18 and TRBJ1-4): NAGVMQNPRHLVRRRGQEARLRCSPMKGHSHVYWYRQLPEEGLKFMVYLQKENIIDESGMPKERFSAEFPKEGPSILRIQQVVRGDSAAYFCASSPLGEKLFFGSGTQLSVL.

This chain's CDR3 is CASSVAPSGGEGTQYF. The CDR3 region has the DNA TGTGCCAGCAGCGTAGCTCCTAGCGGGGGGGAGGGTACGCAGTATTTT. V usage is TRBV9 and J usage is TRBJ2-3; 12 bases fit TRBD2. Germline CDR1 reads SGDLS; CDR2 reads YYNGEE. The CDR3 is 16 residues long. The ends lost 0 bases at V and 8 bases at J; junction bases unmatched: 7.

This chain joins TRBV27 and TRBJ2-1; weak D call: TRBD2 (5 bases). V was cut by 5 bases and J by 13 bases, with 15 bases left in between. The CDR3 is 12 residues long. CDR1 and CDR2 from the germline V gene are MNHEY and SMNVEV (reference sequence). CDR3 sequence: CASSPGYRTQFF. Written as DNA, the CDR3 is TGTGCCAGCAGTCCCGGATACCGGACTCAGTTCTTC.

The chain has TRBV30 and TRBJ1-2; D unclear. Looked up from germline, CDR1 is GTSNPN and CDR2 is SVGIG (reference sequence). Trimming pared 1 base from V and 2 bases from J, leaving 8 bases between. This CDR3 has 13 residues. The CDR3 sequence: CAWSGAPNYGYTF. For the CDR3, the DNA is TGTGCCTGGAGTGGCGCGCCGAACTATGGCTACACCTTC. Drawing the rest from reference TRBV30 and TRBJ1-2, the complete variable domain is SQTIHQWPATLVQPVGSPLSLECTVEGTSNPNLYWYRQAAGRGLQLLFYSVGIGQISSEVPQNLSASRPQDRQFILSSKKLLLSDSGFYLCAWSGAPNYGYTFGSGTRLTVV.

Turning to this clone: It is unclear where the CDR3 begins or ends on the DNA, so no DNA is shown, and the CDR3 is as TCRdb lists it. The chain employs TRBV11-3 and TRBJ2-1; the DNA was not compared with TRBD2, the D call given in the table. The CDR3 is 15 amino acids in total, end residues counted. Germline V CDR1 and CDR2: SGHNT, YENEEA. CDR3 amino acids: CASSLVSGPGVWQFF.

The chain joins TRBV11-2 to TRBJ2-3; 8 positions match TRBD2. CDR3 size: 19 residues. The trim removed 0 bases at V and 2 bases at J, leaving 13 bases unmatched. Germline loops: CDR1 SGHAT, CDR2 FQNNGV. The CDR3 region is CASSLDNRGGGGNTDTQYF. Written as DNA, the CDR3 is TGTGCCAGCAGCTTAGATAATCGTGGTGGCGGGGGGAACACAGATACGCAGTATTTT. Variable domain in full (rest from reference TRBV11-2 and TRBJ2-3): EAGVAQSPRYKIIEKRQSVAFWCNPISGHATLYWYQQILGQGPKLLIQFQNNGVVDDSQLPKDRFSAERLKGVDSTLKIQPAKLEDSAVYLCASSLDNRGGGGNTDTQYFGPGTRLTVL.

V gene TRBV30 combines with J gene TRBJ1-1, with D possibly being TRBD1 (6 bases). The V end was cut by 1 base, the J end by 4 bases, with 16 bases between. This CDR3 spans 15 amino acids. Germline CDR1 and CDR2: GTSNPN and SVGIG (reference sequence). The CDR3, as DNA: TGTGCCTGGAGTGATCGACAGGTGGGACCCACTGAAGCTTTCTTT. It translates to CAWSDRQVGPTEAFF.

The chain recombines TRBV11-3 with TRBJ1-2; perhaps TRBD1 as D (6 bases). CDR1 is SGHNT, CDR2 YENEEA, per germline. This CDR3 is 16 amino acids long. The V end lost 0 bases, the J end lost 2 bases, and 13 bases lay between the germline ends. This CDR3 is CASSLERGQGNYGYTF. CDR3 nucleotides: TGTGCCAGCAGCTTAGAACGTGGTCAGGGGAACTATGGCTACACCTTC.

This clone was seen ten or more times. The chain combines TRBV5-4 with TRBJ2-5; 7 nucleotides agree with TRBD2. The germline CDR1 and CDR2 sequences are SGHNT and YYREEE (reference sequence). After removal of 5 bases from V and 2 bases from J, the junction contained 3 bases not matched to a gene. The CDR3 covers 13 residues. In nucleotides, the CDR3 is TGTGCCAGCAGGACGGGGGGACAAGAGACCCAGTACTTC. Translated, it gives CASRTGGQETQYF.

The genes are TRBV21-1 and TRBJ2-7; TRBD1 was called by the table and not checked on the DNA. TRBV21-1 is reported as a pseudogene. The CDR3 totals 16 residues. CDR3 coding DNA: TGTGCCAGCAGCAAAGGAACGAGGACAGGGGGGTGGGAGCAGTACTTC. Its protein product is CASSKGTRTGGWEQYF.

The chain is built from TRBV6-1 and TRBJ1-3; possible D gene TRBD1, 5 bases. Looked up from germline, CDR1 is MNHNS and CDR2 is SASEGT. This CDR3 has 16 amino acids. The V gene lost 0 bases and the J gene lost 3 bases, with 12 bases spanning the gap. This chain's CDR3 is CASSEAGVPFGNTIYF. CDR3 bases: TGTGCCAGCAGTGAAGCAGGGGTACCCTTTGGAAACACCATATATTTT.

This clone was counted only a few times. The chain combines TRBV6-6 with TRBJ2-7; maybe TRBD1 (6 bases). CDR3 length equals 10 residues. Between the trimmed V and J ends, which lost 6 bases and 6 bases, there was a span of 6 bases. Germline V CDR1 and CDR2: MNHNY, SVGAGI (reference sequence). CDR3 sequence: CASSRGEQYF. The CDR3 region has the DNA TGTGCCAGCAGCAGGGGCGAGCAGTACTTC.

The chain has TRBV11-3 and TRBJ1-1; no firm D call. Per the germline V gene, CDR1 is SGHNT and CDR2 is YENEEA. V lost 5 bases to trimming and J lost 1 base, with 20 bases between them. The CDR3 has 17 residues. The CDR3 coding sequence is TGTGCCAGCAGCCCCACCATTGTGCTAGCAGAGAACACTGAAGCTTTCTTT. Translated: CASSPTIVLAENTEAFF.

V is TRBV27 and J is TRBJ2-7; TRBD2 aligns across 9 bases. Unmatched junction bases numbered 11, after V lost 7 bases and J lost 7 bases. This CDR3 has 14 residues. Germline loops: CDR1 MNHEY, CDR2 SMNVEV (reference sequence). The CDR3 protein is CASTGTAGGSEQYF. CDR3 coding DNA: TGTGCCAGCACGGGGACTGCGGGGGGGAGTGAGCAGTACTTC.

V is TRBV5-1 and J is TRBJ2-7; weak D call: TRBD2 (5 bases). The CDR3 consists of 18 residues. V lost 3 bases and J 0 bases, leaving 22 bases between the germline ends. In germline, CDR1 is SGHRS, CDR2 YFSETQ. The CDR3 DNA is TGCGCCAGCAGCTGGGCGGGCGCCGCGAACCCCTTCTCCTACGAGCAGTACTTC. It codes for CASSWAGAANPFSYEQYF.